The T cell receptor beta chain described here comes from a study of blood T cell repertoires in COVID-19. Study summary: Nucleic acid was either cDNA or gDNA, and it came from T cells, B-cell-depleted T cells, or PBMCs.

In the authors' workflow: Amplification from reference gene primers served as the basis for estimated nucleated cell counts. Profiled with immunoSEQ multiplex PCR; TCRdb holds only in-frame clones, not every one. From that table come the V and J calls and clone size; the DNA was used to work out D and trimming. The sample holds about 160,000 clones, approximately 92% seen once. V lost 7 bases to trimming and J lost 0 bases, with 19 bases between them. Germline-derived CDR1 and CDR2 are SGHVS and FQNEAQ. The CDR3 runs to 18 residues. Sequencing was done on a sample of peripheral blood. The rearrangement uses TRBV7-8 and TRBJ2-6, with D possibly being TRBD2 (5 bases). The source is a woman between 50 and 59 years old with acute or convalescent COVID-19. Written as DNA, the CDR3 is TGTGCCAGCAACCCCCAAGAGAGGGCGAGCTCTGGGGCCAACGTCCTGACTTTC. This translates into CASNPQERASSGANVLTF.